This entry lists 2 T cell receptor beta chains sequenced from one sample in a study of T-cell reconstitution after alpha-beta-depleted transplantation in children. Preparing the TCRbeta library involved the use of unique molecular identifiers. TCRdb reprocessed the PCR reads via MiXCR and lists one record per CDR3 protein. The sample lists about 900,000 distinct CDR3 sequences; about 30% were seen once. Sample: PBMCs, mostly from graft donor cells, taken 360 days after TCRalphabeta/CD19-depleted stem cell transplant. These receptors were taken from a boy under three years old who had a stem cell transplant for SCID, so the T cells may come from the graft donor.

This clonotype was observed a handful of times. The rearrangement uses TRBV29-1 and TRBJ2-5, with D maybe TRBD1 (6 bases). The CDR3 is 13 residues long. The V end lost 2 bases, the J end lost 5 bases, and 12 bases lay between the germline ends. Germline loops: CDR1 SQVTM, CDR2 ANQGSEA. The chain's CDR3 is CSVEQGRRETQYF. The CDR3 DNA is TGCAGCGTTGAACAGGGGCGTAGGGAGACCCAGTACTTC.

This clonotype was recorded a few times. The chain is built from TRBV4-1 and TRBJ2-7; 7 nucleotides agree with TRBD1. V lost 1 base and J lost 0; bases outside the gene matches: 3. Germline V gene data show CDR1 as MGHRA and CDR2 as YSYEKL. The CDR3 spans 15 residues. The CDR3 loop reads CASSQGTGLSYEQYF. CDR3 DNA: TGCGCCAGCAGCCAAGGGACAGGCCTCTCCTACGAGCAGTACTTC.